This T cell receptor beta chain was obtained from a study of blood T cell repertoires in COVID-19. On the study more broadly: The study drew acute and convalescent COVID-19 samples from the United States, Italy and Spain. Sources were T cells, B-cell-depleted T cells, or PBMCs; the material itself was cDNA or gDNA.

This clone was counted a few times. The CDR3 is made up of 14 amino acids. CDR1 LNHDA and CDR2 SQIVND come from the germline V gene (reference sequence). V gave up 3 bases and J gave up 6 bases; unmatched junction bases: 7. Authors' methods: Reference gene primer amplification in the assay estimated nucleated cell counts. Only in-frame clones appear in the TCRdb table, and some are missing; sequencing was by immunoSEQ multiplex PCR. V and J calls and clone size are those listed in that table; D and trimming were worked out from the DNA. The sample holds over 200,000 clones; 91% are singletons and the top ten take 0.95% to 1.5%. The participants were between about 18 and 90 years old and came from about two dozen US areas.

The source is a human donor in a cohort exposed to, infected with or recovered from COVID-19 (not recorded which). The donor label of this sample is uncertain. The chain links TRBV19 to TRBJ2-7; 8 positions match TRBD1. Sample: PBMCs or T cells enriched from blood (not recorded which). The DNA of the CDR3 is TGTGCCAGTAGTATTCAGGGGGCGCTTTCCGAGCAGTACTTC. Residues: CASSIQGALSEQYF.